Described below is a single TCR beta chain sequence and its context. This clone was found once. No antigen is known for it. A junction boundary mismatches the germline segment, possibly from a read error. The data were obtained in a study of shared clonotypes between healthy human individuals (TCRdb year 2020). Describing the broader study: A few men and two women, aged 18 to 49 years, made up the cohort. For each donor, CD4 naive and CD4 memory were each run on three plates, CD8 naive on two plates, and CD8 memory on one plate. Blood TCR repertoires of roughly five healthy adults were deeply sequenced to estimate repertoire size and the extent of clonotype sharing between individuals. Between about 0.85 and 10 billion PBMCs per donor were obtained by leukapheresis. Libraries were prepared and TCR repertoires were sequenced by different laboratories using diverse techniques, in order to increase sequencing depth and limit assay-specific biases.

Including the terminal cysteine and phenylalanine, the CDR3 comprises 13 residues. The retained sequence is limited to the CDR3, 39 bases, with the frame set at the first base. Sequences SNHLY (CDR1) and FYNNEI (CDR2) are obtained from the germline V gene. Using the deep immunoSEQ assay, TCR CDR3 regions were amplified from genomic DNA by multiplex PCR. For each cell subset, the extracted genomic DNA was distributed evenly across all wells of several immunoSEQ 96-well plates, and each plate served as one replicate. For sorted subsets, roughly 200 ng genomic DNA, equal to 30,000 or so T cell genomes, was loaded into each replicate PCR. The purified libraries were quantified using a Qubit 3.0 fluorometer, sized with a Bioanalyzer 2100, and then quantified again using the KAPA Library Quantification kit. Every immunoSEQ 96-well plate was sequenced on a dedicated single-read 150-cycle Illumina NextSeq 550 flow cell. The original pipeline was this. Because the immunoSEQ output included only junctional sequences and no quality scores, the filtering could not be the same as the filtering used for full-length reads. Sequences were annotated with PyIR, a Python wrapper for IgBLAST v1.9, and V/J genes and CDR3 were assigned using IMGT germline references. Any read was removed if the V/J assignment was weak (E-value above 1e-6), the CDR3 was missing, or the read contained stop codons, out-of-frame junctions, or ambiguous translated residues. V3J clonotypes were defined as sequences sharing the same inferred V gene, J gene, and CDR3 amino acid sequence. Percentage overlap between repertoires was computed as shared unique clonotypes divided by the size of the smaller repertoire. Repertoire richness was assessed with RTK rarefaction, the Chao1 estimator, and Recon v2.1 estimates of unobserved clonotypes. OLGA was used to compute generation probabilities for all TCRbeta clonotypes that the gDNA method yielded from a handful of donors. Here the immuneACCESS table is served through TCRdb, limited to in-frame sequences with V and J called. Missing clones are a known gap in these copies; in checked studies unresolved V genes cover under half, and the rest lacks a known reason. That table is the source of V, J and clone size, and D and trimming were worked out from the DNA. The sample has about 2.3 million clones on record, 85% to 95% of them singletons. The ten largest clones capture approximately 0.4% of the sample.

Overall study outcomes, separate from this receptor: Compared with non-shared clonotypes, the clonotypes found in all four sorted-subset donors had higher generation probabilities. Because the study included a small number of donors, the genetic and exposure-history diversity represented was limited. Sampling was restricted to blood, and TCR repertoires in tissue are likely to differ from TCR repertoires in blood. Naive subsets generally had larger estimated clonotype richness than memory subsets. Pairwise subsampling led to the expectation that sequencing depth would affect the degree of clonotype sharing among donors. Rarefaction of sorted-subset datasets indicated incomplete sequencing despite the large sequencing depth. Sharing across several donors was observed for about 5% of naive CD4, less than 4% of naive CD8, about 2.3% of memory CD4, and about 0.4% of memory CD8 clonotypes.

Healthy HIV-negative adults with no recently reported acute infections or vaccinations were included as donors. Every donor was a Caucasian adult residing in Nashville, Tennessee, USA. CD4+ T cells were enriched through magnetic negative selection, after which naive cells were positively selected on CD45RA and the remaining negative fraction served as the memory subset. Blood was obtained by leukapheresis, after which PBMCs were separated by Ficoll-Histopaque density gradient centrifugation and cryopreserved in liquid nitrogen vapor phase. Purity and quantity of every magnetically sorted T cell population were checked by analytical flow cytometry. Genomic DNA was isolated from each sorted fraction and quantified by UV absorbance on a Nanodrop 2000c.

The receptor was isolated from a man aged 18 to 35 in good health. Some clones in this sample may be carry-over from other donors' samples. The chain employs TRBV2 and TRBJ1-5; 6 matching bases give a weak D call of TRBD1. Sequencing was carried out using naive CD4+ T cells from PBMCs. The cell subset or site label for this specimen denotes: CD45RA+ positively selected. The nucleotide sequence is given as TGTGCCAGCAGCCCAGAAACAGGGTGGGGGGCCCAATTT. Its product reads: CASSPETGWGAQF.